Presented here are 2 T cell receptor beta chains from one specimen sequenced in a study of blood T cell repertoires in COVID-19. Sequenced by immunoSEQ multiplex PCR; TCRdb stores in-frame clones only, minus some. The sample consists of 200,000 to 300,000 clones, around four fifths of them appearing once. The specimen was PBMCs or T cells enriched from blood (not recorded which). Source of these receptors: a woman aged 40 to 49 who had been exposed to COVID-19.

The chain is built from TRBV7-2 and TRBJ2-7, with 11 bases identical to TRBD2. The CDR3 spans 15 residues. The junction had 8 bases not matched to a gene; V was cut back by 4 bases and J by 6 bases. Per the germline V gene, CDR1 is SGHTA and CDR2 is FQGNSA. The CDR3 loop reads CASSSIAGGQIEQYF. For the CDR3, the DNA is TGTGCCAGCAGCTCTATAGCGGGGGGGCAGATCGAGCAGTACTTC. The entire variable domain, with the rest obtained from reference TRBV7-2 and TRBJ2-7, is as follows: GAGVSQSPSNKVTEKGKDVELRCDPISGHTALYWYRQSLGQGLEFLIYFQGNSAPDKSGLPSDRFSAERTGGSVSTLTIQRTQQEDSAVYLCASSSIAGGQIEQYFGPGTRLTVT.

The chain joins TRBV9 to TRBJ2-3, with 11 bases identical to TRBD2. The CDR3 extends over 15 amino acids. Germline V lookup: CDR1 SGDLS, CDR2 YYNGEE. V shed 4 bases, J shed 3 bases, and the junction held 4 bases outside the gene matches. The CDR3 loop reads CASSTSGGGTDTQYF. CDR3 bases: TGTGCCAGCAGCACTAGCGGGGGAGGAACAGATACGCAGTATTTT.